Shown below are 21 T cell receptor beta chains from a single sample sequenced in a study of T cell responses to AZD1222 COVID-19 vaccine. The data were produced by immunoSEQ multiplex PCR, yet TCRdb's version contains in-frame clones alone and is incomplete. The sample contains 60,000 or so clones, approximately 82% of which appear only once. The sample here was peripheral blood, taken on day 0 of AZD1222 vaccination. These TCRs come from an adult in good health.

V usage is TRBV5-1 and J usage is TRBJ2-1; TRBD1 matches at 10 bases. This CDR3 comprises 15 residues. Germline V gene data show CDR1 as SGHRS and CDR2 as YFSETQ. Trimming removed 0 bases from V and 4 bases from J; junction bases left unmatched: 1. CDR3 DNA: TGCGCCAGCAGCTTGGGGACAGGGGGTTACAATGAGCAGTTCTTC. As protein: CASSLGTGGYNEQFF.

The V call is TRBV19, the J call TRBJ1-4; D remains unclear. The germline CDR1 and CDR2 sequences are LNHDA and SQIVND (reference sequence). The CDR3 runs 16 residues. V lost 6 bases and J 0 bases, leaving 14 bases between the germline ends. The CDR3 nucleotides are TGTGCCAGTAGCCGTCGGGGATATGCAACTAATGAAAAACTGTTTTTT. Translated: CASSRRGYATNEKLFF.

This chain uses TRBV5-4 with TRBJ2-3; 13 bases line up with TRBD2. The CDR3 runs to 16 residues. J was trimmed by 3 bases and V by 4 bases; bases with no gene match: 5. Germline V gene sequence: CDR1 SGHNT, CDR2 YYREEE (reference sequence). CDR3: CASSRTSGRTTDTQYF. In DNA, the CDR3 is TGTGCCAGCAGCAGGACTAGCGGGAGAACGACAGATACGCAGTATTTT.

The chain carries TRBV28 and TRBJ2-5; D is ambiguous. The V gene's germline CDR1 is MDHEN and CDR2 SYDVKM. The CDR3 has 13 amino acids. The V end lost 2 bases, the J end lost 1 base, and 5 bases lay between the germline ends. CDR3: CASSLGVQETQYF. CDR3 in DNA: TGTGCCAGCAGTTTAGGGGTCCAAGAGACCCAGTACTTC.

The CDR3 sequence: CATGTSGRADTDTQYF. DNA for the CDR3: TGTGCCACGGGGACTAGCGGGAGGGCCGATACAGATACGCAGTATTTT. The V gene is TRBV10-3, the J gene TRBJ2-3, with TRBD2 identical over 16 bases. Germline CDR1 is ENHRY and CDR2 is SYGVKD. V lost 10 bases to trimming and J lost 3 bases; unmatched junction nucleotides: 7. The CDR3 extends over 16 amino acids.

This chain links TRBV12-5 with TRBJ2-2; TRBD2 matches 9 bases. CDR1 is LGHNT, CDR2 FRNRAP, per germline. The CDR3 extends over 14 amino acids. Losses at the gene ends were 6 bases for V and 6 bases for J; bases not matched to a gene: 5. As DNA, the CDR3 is TGTGCTAGTGGGCCTAGCGGGAAGTCCGGGGAGCTGTTTTTT. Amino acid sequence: CASGPSGKSGELFF.

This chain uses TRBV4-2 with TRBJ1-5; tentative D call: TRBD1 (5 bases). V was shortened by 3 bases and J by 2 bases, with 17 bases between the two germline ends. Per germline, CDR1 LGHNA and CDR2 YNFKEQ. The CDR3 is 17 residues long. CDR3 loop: CASSQEARGVGNQPQHF. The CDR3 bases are TGTGCCAGCAGCCAGGAGGCGAGAGGGGTTGGCAATCAGCCCCAGCATTTT.

CDR3 nucleotides: TGTGCCAGCAGCTCGCAGCAGGGCGGTCAGGGAGGAAACACCATATATTTT. Residues: CASSSQQGGQGGNTIYF. J is TRBJ1-3 and V is TRBV5-4; TRBD1 might be the D (5 bases). Deletions cut 3 bases from V and 4 bases from J, with 20 bases between. The CDR3 spans 17 residues. Germline V gene lookup returns CDR1 SGHNT and CDR2 YYREEE (reference sequence).

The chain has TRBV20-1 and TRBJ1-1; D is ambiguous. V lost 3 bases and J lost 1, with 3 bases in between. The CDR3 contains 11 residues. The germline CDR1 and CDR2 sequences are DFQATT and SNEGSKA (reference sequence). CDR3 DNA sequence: TGCAGTGCTAGGGAGAACACTGAAGCTTTCTTT. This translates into CSARENTEAFF.

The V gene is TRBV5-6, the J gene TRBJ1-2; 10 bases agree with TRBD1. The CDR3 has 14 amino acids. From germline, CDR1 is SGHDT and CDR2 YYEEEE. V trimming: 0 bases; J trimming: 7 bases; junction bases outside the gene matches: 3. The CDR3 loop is CASSLGQGATGYTF. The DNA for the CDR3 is TGTGCCAGCAGCTTGGGACAGGGGGCAACTGGCTACACCTTC.

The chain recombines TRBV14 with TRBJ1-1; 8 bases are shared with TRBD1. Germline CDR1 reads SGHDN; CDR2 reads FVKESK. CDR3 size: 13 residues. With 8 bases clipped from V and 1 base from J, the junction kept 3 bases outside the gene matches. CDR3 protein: CASAGGGNTEAFF. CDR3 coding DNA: TGTGCCAGCGCAGGGGGCGGGAACACTGAAGCTTTCTTT.

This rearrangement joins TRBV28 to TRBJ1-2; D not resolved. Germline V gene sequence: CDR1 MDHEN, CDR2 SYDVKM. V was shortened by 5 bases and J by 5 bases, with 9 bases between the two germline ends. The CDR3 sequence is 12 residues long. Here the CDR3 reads CASSRLRYGYTF. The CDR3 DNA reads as TGTGCCAGCAGTAGACTTCGGTATGGCTACACCTTC.

CDR3 DNA sequence: TGTGCCAGCAGCTTACGGGCCGGGAGCTATGGCTACACCTTC. Translating it yields CASSLRAGSYGYTF. This chain uses TRBV7-9 with TRBJ1-2, with unresolved D. The germline V gene encodes CDR1 SEHNR and CDR2 FQNEAQ (reference sequence). V lost 2 bases, J lost 4 bases, and 11 bases lay in between. There are 14 residues in the CDR3.

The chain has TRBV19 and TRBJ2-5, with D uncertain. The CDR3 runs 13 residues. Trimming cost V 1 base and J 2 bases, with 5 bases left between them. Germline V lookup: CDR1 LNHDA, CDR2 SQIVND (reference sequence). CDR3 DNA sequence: TGTGCCAGTAGTATAGCTGGTCAAGAGACCCAGTACTTC. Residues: CASSIAGQETQYF.

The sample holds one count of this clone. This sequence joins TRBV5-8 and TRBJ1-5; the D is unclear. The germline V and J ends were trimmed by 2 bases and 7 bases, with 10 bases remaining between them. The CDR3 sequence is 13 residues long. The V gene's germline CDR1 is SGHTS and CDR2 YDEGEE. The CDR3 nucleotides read TGTGCCAGCAGCTTACGGGAGGAACAGCCCCAGCATTTT. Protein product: CASSLREEQPQHF.

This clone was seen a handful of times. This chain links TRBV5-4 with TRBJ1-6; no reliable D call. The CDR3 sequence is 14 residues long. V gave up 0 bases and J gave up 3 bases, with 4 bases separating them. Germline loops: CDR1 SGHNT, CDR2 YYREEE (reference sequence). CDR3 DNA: TGTGCCAGCAGCTTGGACAGCTATAATTCACCCCTCCACTTT. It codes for CASSLDSYNSPLHF.

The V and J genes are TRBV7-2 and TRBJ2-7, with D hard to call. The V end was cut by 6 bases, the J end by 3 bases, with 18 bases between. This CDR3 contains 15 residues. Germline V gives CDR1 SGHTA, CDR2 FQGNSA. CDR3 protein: CASSPVGTPYYEQYF. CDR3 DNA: TGTGCCAGCAGTCCAGTCGGAACACCTTACTACGAGCAGTACTTC.

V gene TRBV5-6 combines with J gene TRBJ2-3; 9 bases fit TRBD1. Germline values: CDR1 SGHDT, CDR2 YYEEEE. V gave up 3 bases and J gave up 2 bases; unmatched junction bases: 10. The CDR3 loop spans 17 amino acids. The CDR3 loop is CASSSLDGTGPTDTQYF. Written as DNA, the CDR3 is TGTGCCAGCAGCTCCCTAGACGGGACAGGGCCCACAGATACGCAGTATTTT. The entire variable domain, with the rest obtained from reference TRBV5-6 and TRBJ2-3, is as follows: DAGVTQSPTHLIKTRGQQVTLRCSPKSGHDTVSWYQQALGQGPQFIFQYYEEEERQRGNFPDRFSGHQFPNYSSELNVNALLLGDSALYLCASSSLDGTGPTDTQYFGPGTRLTVL.

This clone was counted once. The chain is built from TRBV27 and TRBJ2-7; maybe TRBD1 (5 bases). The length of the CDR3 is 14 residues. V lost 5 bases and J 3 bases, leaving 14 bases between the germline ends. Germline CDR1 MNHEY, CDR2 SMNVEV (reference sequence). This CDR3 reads CASSLQRQNYEQYV. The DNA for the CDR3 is TGTGCCAGCAGTCTCCAAAGACAGAACTACGAGCAGTACGTC.

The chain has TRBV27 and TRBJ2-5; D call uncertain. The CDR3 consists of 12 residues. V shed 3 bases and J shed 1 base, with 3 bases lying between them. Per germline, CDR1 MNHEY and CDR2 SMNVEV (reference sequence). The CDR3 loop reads CASSLVQETQYF. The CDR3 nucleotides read TGTGCCAGCAGTTTGGTCCAAGAGACCCAGTACTTC.

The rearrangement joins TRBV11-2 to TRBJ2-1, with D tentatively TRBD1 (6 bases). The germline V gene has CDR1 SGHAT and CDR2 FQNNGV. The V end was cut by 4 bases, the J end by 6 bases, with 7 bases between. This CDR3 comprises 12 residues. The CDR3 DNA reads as TGTGCCAGCAGCTCCAGGGGCAATGAGCAGTTCTTC. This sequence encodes CASSSRGNEQFF.